Below are 26 T cell receptor beta chains sequenced from a single sample in a study of T cells after posttransplantation cyclophosphamide. The table came from immunoSEQ multiplex PCR; TCRdb's copy has only in-frame clones and leaves some out. The data show 20,000 to 25,000 clones, with none appearing a single time. The sequenced material came from PBMCs. The receptors shown here come from a woman aged 50 to 60 in good health, CMV-negative, and a related stem cell transplant donor.

The table lists this clone with many counts. This sequence joins TRBV29-1 and TRBJ2-3, with 10 nucleotides matching TRBD1. The ends lost 1 base at V and 4 bases at J; junction bases unmatched: 2. Per the germline V gene, CDR1 is SQVTM and CDR2 is ANQGSEA. The CDR3 covers 14 residues. The CDR3 bases are TGCAGCGTTGAAGGCGGACAGGGGGCAGATACGCAGTATTTT. It yields the protein CSVEGGQGADTQYF.

The sample holds many counts of this clone. This sequence joins TRBV15 and TRBJ2-7, with TRBD2 as a possible D gene (6 bases). Germline lookup yields CDR1 LNHNV and CDR2 YYDKDF (reference sequence). The CDR3 extends over 14 amino acids. V shed 0 bases and J shed 3 bases, with 9 bases lying between them. The CDR3 DNA reads as TGTGCCACCAGCAGAGAAATCGGGGGCTACGAGCAGTACTTC. Translated: CATSREIGGYEQYF. Based on the CDR3 plus reference TRBV15 and TRBJ2-7, the full variable domain is DAMVIQNPRYQVTQFGKPVTLSCSQTLNHNVMYWYQQKSSQAPKLLFHYYDKDFNNEADTPDNFQSRRPNTSFCFLDIRSPGLGDTAMYLCATSREIGGYEQYFGPGTRLTVT.

This clone was counted ten times or more. The chain recombines TRBV13 with TRBJ1-3; D perhaps matches TRBD1 (5 bases). The V gene's germline CDR1 is PRHDT and CDR2 FYEKMQ (reference sequence). The CDR3 spans 19 residues. V lost 0 bases, J lost 2 bases, and 20 bases lay in between. The CDR3 DNA sequence: TGTGCCAGCAGCTTAGGCCTAGGGGTCAGGGATTTGGCTGGAAACACCATATATTTT. Amino acid sequence: CASSLGLGVRDLAGNTIYF.

This clone was observed many times. The chain joins TRBV6-5 to TRBJ1-4, with D tentatively TRBD1 (5 bases). V lost 7 bases and J lost 5, with 14 bases in between. CDR3 length: 14 residues. Looked up from germline, CDR1 is MNHEY and CDR2 is SVGAGI. The CDR3 loop reads CASTWGGGNEKLFF. CDR3 DNA sequence: TGTGCCAGCACCTGGGGGGGTGGAAATGAAAAACTGTTTTTT.

This clone was detected ten times or more. V is TRBV2 and J is TRBJ2-7, with TRBD2 matching over 15 bases. Per the germline V gene, CDR1 is SNHLY and CDR2 is FYNNEI. The CDR3 is 23 residues long. J was trimmed by 0 bases and V by 5 bases; bases with no gene match: 23. CDR3 residues: CASSFKLGLAGGSTGLNSYEQYF. DNA of the CDR3: TGTGCCAGCAGTTTTAAGTTAGGACTAGCGGGGGGGTCGACAGGACTAAACTCCTACGAGCAGTACTTC.

At least ten counts were recorded for this clone. The chain is built from TRBV6-1 and TRBJ2-3, with 14 bases identical to TRBD2. Germline V gene lookup returns CDR1 MNHNS and CDR2 SASEGT. The CDR3 has 15 amino acids. The V segment lost 7 bases and the J segment 5 bases; nucleotides outside the gene matches: 5. CDR3 sequence: CASISGLAGEDTQYF. In nucleotides, the CDR3 is TGTGCCAGCATCTCGGGACTAGCGGGAGAAGATACGCAGTATTTT.

This clone came up a few times. This may come from a read error, since a much larger clone is one base off. Distinct nucleotide sequences in the sample also encode this CDR3. This chain's CDR3 is CASGISASSYNEQFF. Here the CDR3 DNA reads TGCGCCAGCGGAATTAGCGCCAGCTCCTACAATGAGCAGTTCTTC. This chain joins TRBV5-6 and TRBJ2-1; D is perhaps TRBD2 (5 bases). CDR1 and CDR2 from the germline V gene are SGHDT and YYEEEE. This CDR3 comprises 15 residues. Filled out from reference TRBV5-6 and TRBJ2-1, the complete variable domain reads DAGVTQSPTHLIKTRGQQVTLRCSPKSGHDTVSWYQQALGQGPQFIFQYYEEEERQRGNFPDRFSGHQFPNYSSELNVNALLLGDSALYLCASGISASSYNEQFFGPGTRLTVL.

This clone was observed at least ten times. The V and J genes are TRBV5-4 and TRBJ2-5; 10 bases agree with TRBD1. V lost 5 bases, J lost 3 bases, and 4 bases stayed unmatched. The CDR3 is 14 amino acids. Germline CDR1 reads SGHNT; CDR2 reads YYREEE (reference sequence). The CDR3 DNA reads TGTGCCAGCAGTGACAGGGGGCGGGAAGAGACCCAGTACTTC. Translated, it gives CASSDRGREETQYF.

This clone was picked up many times. The J gene is TRBJ1-1, the V gene TRBV5-1; 10 bases map to TRBD1. V dropped 4 bases and J dropped 3; count of bases not matched to a gene: 12. The CDR3 contains 17 residues. Germline V gives CDR1 SGHRS, CDR2 YFSETQ. CDR3 region: CASSAVRDRGADTEAFF. The CDR3 DNA sequence: TGCGCCAGCAGCGCGGTCCGGGACAGGGGAGCTGACACTGAAGCTTTCTTT.

This clone has at least ten counts. J is TRBJ2-7 and V is TRBV5-4; the match to TRBD2 covers 10 bases. V dropped 4 bases and J dropped 8; count of bases not matched to a gene: 12. The CDR3 spans 15 residues. CDR1 and CDR2 from the germline V gene are SGHNT and YYREEE (reference sequence). The CDR3 loop is CASSPDSSGSGKQYF. DNA for the CDR3: TGTGCCAGCAGCCCGGACTCTAGCGGGAGTGGGAAGCAGTACTTC.

This clone was counted many times. The chain employs TRBV28 and TRBJ2-7; tentatively, D is TRBD2 (8 bases). Germline V gives CDR1 MDHEN, CDR2 SYDVKM. The CDR3 totals 16 residues. V was shortened by 5 bases and J by 6 bases, with 23 bases between the two germline ends. CDR3 sequence: CASSRGGQNGRGEQYF. In DNA form, the CDR3 reads TGTGCCAGCAGTCGGGGGGGACAGAACGGGAGGGGCGAGCAGTACTTC. Based on the CDR3 plus reference TRBV28 and TRBJ2-7, the full variable domain is DVKVTQSSRYLVKRTGEKVFLECVQDMDHENMFWYRQDPGLGLRLIYFSYDVKMKEKGDIPEGYSVSREKKERFSLILESASTNQTSMYLCASSRGGQNGRGEQYFGPGTRLTVT.

This clone was observed at least ten times. The rearrangement links TRBV6-1 to TRBJ1-2; the D gene is possibly TRBD1 (5 bases). Germline CDR1 is MNHNS and CDR2 is SASEGT. Between the trimmed V and J ends, which lost 3 bases and 8 bases, there was a span of 13 bases. The CDR3 runs 13 residues. As DNA, the CDR3 is TGTGCCAGCAGTGAGCACACAGGAGGGGGCTACACCTTC. Amino acids: CASSEHTGGGYTF.

This clone has at least ten counts. The chain couples TRBV20-1 to TRBJ1-1, with TRBD1 matching over 8 bases. Germline trimming cut 5 bases from V and 10 bases from J; bases unmatched to any gene: 6. In germline, CDR1 is DFQATT, CDR2 SNEGSKA (reference sequence). This CDR3 region has 11 residues. CDR3 region: CSADTGGRAFF. The CDR3 DNA is TGCAGTGCTGACACAGGGGGGAGAGCTTTCTTT.

This clone was observed at least ten times. The chain carries TRBV19 and TRBJ1-3; 8 nucleotides agree with TRBD1. This CDR3 has 15 amino acids. The germline gives CDR1 LNHDA, CDR2 SQIVND (reference sequence). J gave up 3 bases and V 5 bases, and 6 bases lay outside the gene matches. CDR3 sequence (DNA): TGTGCCAGTAGTTTCAGGACAGGGAGTGGAAACACCATATATTTT. Residues: CASSFRTGSGNTIYF.

This clone has ten or more counts. The V and J genes are TRBV7-9 and TRBJ2-2; TRBD1 might be the D (7 bases). This CDR3 is built from 16 residues. CDR1 is SEHNR, CDR2 FQNEAQ, per germline (reference sequence). Trimming cost V 6 bases and J 0 bases, with 14 bases left between them. Here the CDR3 DNA reads TGTGCCAGCAGTTCAGGGGGGACAGCGAACACCGGGGAGCTGTTTTTT. It encodes CASSSGGTANTGELFF.

This clone was seen at least ten times. Other DNA sequences in the sample encode the same CDR3. This chain joins TRBV7-3 and TRBJ1-6, with no clear D. Trimming left V 5 bases short and J 7 bases short, with 9 bases between. The germline gives CDR1 SGHTA, CDR2 FQGTGA. This CDR3 has 13 amino acids. CDR3 bases: TGTGCCAGCAGCCCGGGAGGAAATTCACCCCTCCACTTT. This gives the protein CASSPGGNSPLHF.

Many counts were recorded for this clone. The chain recombines TRBV2 with TRBJ2-2, with 11 positions matching TRBD1. Germline V gene lookup returns CDR1 SNHLY and CDR2 FYNNEI. The CDR3 runs 15 residues. The V and J ends lost 5 bases and 4 bases, in that order; junction bases with no gene match: 3. The CDR3 spells CASSRDRGGTGELFF. The CDR3 DNA reads as TGTGCCAGCAGTCGGGACAGGGGGGGCACCGGGGAGCTGTTTTTT.

This clone was seen many times. The chain joins TRBV7-2 to TRBJ2-1, with unresolved D. Trimming left V 5 bases short and J 5 bases short, with 10 bases between. Germline CDR1 reads SGHTA; CDR2 reads FQGNSA. This CDR3 comprises 13 residues. CDR3 region: CASSPVLNNEQFF. The CDR3 DNA reads TGTGCCAGCAGCCCAGTCCTGAACAATGAGCAGTTCTTC.

This clone was seen at least ten times. This chain links TRBV28 with TRBJ1-1; 8 bases map to TRBD1. The germline V gene encodes CDR1 MDHEN and CDR2 SYDVKM. V was pared by 5 bases and J by 6 bases, with 11 bases of the junction left unmatched. This CDR3 has 15 residues. The CDR3, as DNA: TGTGCCAGCAGTCCGAACCGCAGGGGGCAGGCTGAAGCTTTCTTT. Protein product: CASSPNRRGQAEAFF.

This clone was recorded many times. The chain joins TRBV5-6 to TRBJ2-7, with D tentatively TRBD1 (5 bases). The CDR3 has 13 residues. Trimming took 0 bases from V and 3 from J, leaving 7 bases between them. Looked up from germline, CDR1 is SGHDT and CDR2 is YYEEEE. The CDR3 sequence is CASSLAQGYEQYF. CDR3 nucleotide sequence: TGTGCCAGCAGCTTGGCGCAGGGCTACGAGCAGTACTTC.

There are many counts of this clone. This rearrangement joins TRBV27 to TRBJ2-2; 9 bases map to TRBD1. Germline values: CDR1 MNHEY, CDR2 SMNVEV (reference sequence). The CDR3 loop spans 18 amino acids. Losses at the gene ends were 5 bases for V and 8 bases for J; bases not matched to a gene: 18. CDR3 nucleotide sequence: TGTGCCAGCAGTCCGGGACAGGGACTCTTATCCTTATCTGGGGAGCTGTTTTTT. Translated, it gives CASSPGQGLLSLSGELFF.

Ten or more counts support this clone. This chain links TRBV5-1 with TRBJ2-3, with TRBD2 matching over 9 bases. The CDR3 is 16 amino acids. Germline V gene lookup returns CDR1 SGHRS and CDR2 YFSETQ. With 4 bases clipped from V and 3 bases from J, the junction kept 9 bases outside the gene matches. The CDR3 DNA reads as TGCGCCAGCAGCCCGGGACGGCGGGAGGGAACAGATACGCAGTATTTT. Protein product: CASSPGRREGTDTQYF.

This clone was recorded many times. The genes are TRBV2 and TRBJ2-3; 11 nucleotides agree with TRBD2. This CDR3 spans 16 amino acids. CDR1 SNHLY and CDR2 FYNNEI come from the germline V gene. Germline trimming cut 4 bases from V and 2 bases from J; bases unmatched to any gene: 5. CDR3 nucleotide sequence: TGTGCCAGCAGTGGCGGGACTAGCGGATTCACAGATACGCAGTATTTT. Translation: CASSGGTSGFTDTQYF. The full variable domain, rest sourced from reference TRBV2 and TRBJ2-3, is EPEVTQTPSHQVTQMGQEVILRCVPISNHLYFYWYRQILGQKVEFLVSFYNNEISEKSEIFDDQFSVERPDGSNFTLKIRSTKLEDSAMYFCASSGGTSGFTDTQYFGPGTRLTVL.

This clone was found many times. The genes are TRBV7-9 and TRBJ2-7; D perhaps matches TRBD1 (6 bases). V lost 0 bases and J lost 3, with 21 bases in between. CDR1 SEHNR and CDR2 FQNEAQ come from the germline V gene (reference sequence). The CDR3 sequence is 18 residues long. In nucleotides, the CDR3 is TGTGCCAGCAGCTTAGCTCAGGGGAGCTCCCAGGGGTACTACGAGCAGTACTTC. Translation: CASSLAQGSSQGYYEQYF.

The table lists this clone with many counts. The genes are TRBV7-9 and TRBJ2-1; D is ambiguous. This CDR3 has 12 amino acids. V was clipped by 5 bases and J by 6 bases, with 8 bases between them. Germline lookup yields CDR1 SEHNR and CDR2 FQNEAQ (reference sequence). DNA of the CDR3: TGTGCCAGCAGCCTACTTACCAATGAGCAGTTCTTC. Translating it yields CASSLLTNEQFF.

Many counts were recorded for this clone. The rearrangement joins TRBV7-2 to TRBJ1-4; 10 bases line up with TRBD1. Germline lookup yields CDR1 SGHTA and CDR2 FQGNSA. This CDR3 comprises 13 residues. V lost 4 bases to trimming and J lost 8 bases; unmatched junction nucleotides: 1. Here the CDR3 reads CASSWTGGEKLFF. The CDR3 DNA reads as TGTGCCAGCAGCTGGACAGGGGGAGAAAAACTGTTTTTT.